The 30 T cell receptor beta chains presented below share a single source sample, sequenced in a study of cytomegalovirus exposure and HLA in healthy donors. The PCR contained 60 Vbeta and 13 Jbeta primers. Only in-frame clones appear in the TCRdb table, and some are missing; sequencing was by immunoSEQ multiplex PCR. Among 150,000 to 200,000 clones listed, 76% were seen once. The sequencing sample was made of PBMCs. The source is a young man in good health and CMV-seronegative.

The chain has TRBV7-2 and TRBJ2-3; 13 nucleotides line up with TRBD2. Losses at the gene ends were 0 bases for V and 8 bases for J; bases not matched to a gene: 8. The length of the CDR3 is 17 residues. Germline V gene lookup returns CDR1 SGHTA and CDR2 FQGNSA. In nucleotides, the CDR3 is TGTGCCAGCAGCTTAGCGGTCACTAGCGGGGGGGCTCGTACGCAGTATTTT. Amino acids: CASSLAVTSGGARTQYF.

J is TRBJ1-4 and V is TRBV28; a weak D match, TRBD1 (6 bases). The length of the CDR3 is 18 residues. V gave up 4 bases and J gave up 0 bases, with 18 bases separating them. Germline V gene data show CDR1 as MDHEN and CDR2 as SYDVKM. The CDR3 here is CASSSTLTYRATNEKLFF. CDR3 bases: TGTGCCAGCAGTTCCACTTTAACCTACAGGGCAACTAATGAAAAACTGTTTTTT. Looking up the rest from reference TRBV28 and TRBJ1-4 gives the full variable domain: DVKVTQSSRYLVKRTGEKVFLECVQDMDHENMFWYRQDPGLGLRLIYFSYDVKMKEKGDIPEGYSVSREKKERFSLILESASTNQTSMYLCASSSTLTYRATNEKLFFGSGTQLSVL.

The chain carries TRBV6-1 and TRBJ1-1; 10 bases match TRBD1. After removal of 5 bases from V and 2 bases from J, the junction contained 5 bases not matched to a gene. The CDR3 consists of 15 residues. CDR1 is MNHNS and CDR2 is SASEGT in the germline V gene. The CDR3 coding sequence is TGTGCCAGCAGTCCCCGACAGGGGGCTAACACTGAAGCTTTCTTT. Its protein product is CASSPRQGANTEAFF.

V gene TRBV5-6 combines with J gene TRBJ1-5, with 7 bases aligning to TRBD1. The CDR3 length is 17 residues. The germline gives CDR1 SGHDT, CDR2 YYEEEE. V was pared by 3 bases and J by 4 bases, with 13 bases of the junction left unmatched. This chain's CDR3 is CASSYRGGGNGNQPQHF. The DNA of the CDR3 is TGTGCCAGCAGCTACCGCGGAGGGGGCAATGGTAATCAGCCCCAGCATTTT. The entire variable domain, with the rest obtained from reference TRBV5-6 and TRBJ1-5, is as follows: DAGVTQSPTHLIKTRGQQVTLRCSPKSGHDTVSWYQQALGQGPQFIFQYYEEEERQRGNFPDRFSGHQFPNYSSELNVNALLLGDSALYLCASSYRGGGNGNQPQHFGDGTRLSIL.

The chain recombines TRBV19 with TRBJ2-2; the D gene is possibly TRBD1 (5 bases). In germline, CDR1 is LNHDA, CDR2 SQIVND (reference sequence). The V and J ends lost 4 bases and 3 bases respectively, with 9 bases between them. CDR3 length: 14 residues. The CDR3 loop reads CASSNPGYTGELFF. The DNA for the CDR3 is TGTGCCAGTAGTAACCCAGGGTACACCGGGGAGCTGTTTTTT.

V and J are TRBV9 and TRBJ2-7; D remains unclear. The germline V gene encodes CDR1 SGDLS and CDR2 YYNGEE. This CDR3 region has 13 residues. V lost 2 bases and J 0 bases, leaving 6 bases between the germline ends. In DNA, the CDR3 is TGTGCCAGCAGCGTCGGCGGCTCCTACGAGCAGTACTTC. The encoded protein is CASSVGGSYEQYF.

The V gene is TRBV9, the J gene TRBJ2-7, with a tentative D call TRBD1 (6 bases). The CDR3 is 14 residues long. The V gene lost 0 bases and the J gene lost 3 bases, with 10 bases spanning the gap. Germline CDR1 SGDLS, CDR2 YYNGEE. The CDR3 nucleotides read TGTGCCAGCAGCGTAGACGACAGGTTCTACGAGCAGTACTTC. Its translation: CASSVDDRFYEQYF.

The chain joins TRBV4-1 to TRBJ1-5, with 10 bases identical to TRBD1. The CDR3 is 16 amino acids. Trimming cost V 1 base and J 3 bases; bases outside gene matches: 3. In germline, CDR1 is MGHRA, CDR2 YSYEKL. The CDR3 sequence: CASSQAGTGDNQPQHF. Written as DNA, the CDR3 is TGCGCCAGCAGCCAAGCCGGGACAGGGGACAATCAGCCCCAGCATTTT.

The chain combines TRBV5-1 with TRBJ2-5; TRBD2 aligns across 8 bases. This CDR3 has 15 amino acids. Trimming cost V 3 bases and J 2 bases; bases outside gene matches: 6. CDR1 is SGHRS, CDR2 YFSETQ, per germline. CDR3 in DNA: TGCGCCAGCAGCTCCGGGGGGGAAATTCAAGAGACCCAGTACTTC. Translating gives CASSSGGEIQETQYF.

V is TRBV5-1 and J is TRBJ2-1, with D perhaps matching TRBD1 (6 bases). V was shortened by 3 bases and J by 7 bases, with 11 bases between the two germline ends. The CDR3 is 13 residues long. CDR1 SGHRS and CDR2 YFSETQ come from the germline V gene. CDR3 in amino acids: CASSSAGANEQFF. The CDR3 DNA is TGCGCCAGCAGCTCGGCAGGGGCGAATGAGCAGTTCTTC.

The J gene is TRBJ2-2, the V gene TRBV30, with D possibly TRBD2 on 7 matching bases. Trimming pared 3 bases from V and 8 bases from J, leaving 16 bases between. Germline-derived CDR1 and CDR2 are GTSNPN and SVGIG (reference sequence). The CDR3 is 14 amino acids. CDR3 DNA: TGTGCCTGGAGGGGTACGGGGGGCACGGGGGAGCTGTTTTTT. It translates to CAWRGTGGTGELFF. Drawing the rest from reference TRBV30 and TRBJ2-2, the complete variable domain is SQTIHQWPATLVQPVGSPLSLECTVEGTSNPNLYWYRQAAGRGLQLLFYSVGIGQISSEVPQNLSASRPQDRQFILSSKKLLLSDSGFYLCAWRGTGGTGELFFGEGSRLTVL.

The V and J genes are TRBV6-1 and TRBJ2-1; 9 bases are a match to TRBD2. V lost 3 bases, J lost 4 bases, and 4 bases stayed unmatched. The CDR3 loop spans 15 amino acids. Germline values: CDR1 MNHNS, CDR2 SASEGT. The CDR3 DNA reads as TGTGCCAGCAGTGAGATTAGCGGGAGTTACAATGAGCAGTTCTTC. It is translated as CASSEISGSYNEQFF.

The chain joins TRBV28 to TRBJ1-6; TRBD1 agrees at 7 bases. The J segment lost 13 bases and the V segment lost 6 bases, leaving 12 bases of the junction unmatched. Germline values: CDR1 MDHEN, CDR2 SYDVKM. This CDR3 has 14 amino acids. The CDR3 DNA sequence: TGTGCCAGCAGAGGAGCAGGGGGTATTTTCCCCCTCCACTTT. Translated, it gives CASRGAGGIFPLHF. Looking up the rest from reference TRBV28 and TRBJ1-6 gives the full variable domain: DVKVTQSSRYLVKRTGEKVFLECVQDMDHENMFWYRQDPGLGLRLIYFSYDVKMKEKGDIPEGYSVSREKKERFSLILESASTNQTSMYLCASRGAGGIFPLHFGNGTRLTVT.

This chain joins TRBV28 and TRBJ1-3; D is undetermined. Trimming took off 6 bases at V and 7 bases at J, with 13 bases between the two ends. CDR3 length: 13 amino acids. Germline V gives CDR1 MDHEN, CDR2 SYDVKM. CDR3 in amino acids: CASSPTRSNTIYF. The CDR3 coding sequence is TGTGCCAGCAGCCCAACCAGGTCGAACACCATATATTTT.

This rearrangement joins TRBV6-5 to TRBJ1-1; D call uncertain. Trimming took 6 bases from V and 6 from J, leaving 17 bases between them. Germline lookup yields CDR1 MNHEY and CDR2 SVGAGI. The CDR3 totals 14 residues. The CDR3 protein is CASSPSSGWAEAFF. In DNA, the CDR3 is TGTGCCAGCAGCCCTAGTTCCGGTTGGGCTGAAGCTTTCTTT.

The CDR3 loop is CASSVGSLSIYGYTF. For the CDR3, the DNA is TGTGCCAGCAGCGTGGGCAGCCTATCCATCTATGGCTACACCTTC. The rearrangement uses TRBV9 and TRBJ1-2; D uncertain. From germline, CDR1 is SGDLS and CDR2 YYNGEE. This CDR3 contains 15 residues. Trimming took 2 bases from V and 4 from J, leaving 15 bases between them.

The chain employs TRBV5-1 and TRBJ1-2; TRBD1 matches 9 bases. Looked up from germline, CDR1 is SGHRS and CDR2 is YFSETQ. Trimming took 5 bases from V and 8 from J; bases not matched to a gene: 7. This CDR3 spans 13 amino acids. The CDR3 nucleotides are TGCGCCAGCAGACGGACAGGGGAAGGGGGCTACACCTTC. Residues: CASRRTGEGGYTF.

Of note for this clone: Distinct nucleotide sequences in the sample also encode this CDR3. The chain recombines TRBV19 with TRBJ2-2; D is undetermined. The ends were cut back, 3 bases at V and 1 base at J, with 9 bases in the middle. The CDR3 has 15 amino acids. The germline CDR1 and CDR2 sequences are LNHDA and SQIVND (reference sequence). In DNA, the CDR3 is TGTGCCAGTAGTATTACGGCAGGGAACACCGGGGAGCTGTTTTTT. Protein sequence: CASSITAGNTGELFF.

The CDR3 bases are TGTGCCAGCTCTCGAGCGACTAGCGCCTACGAGCAGTACTTC. It codes for CASSRATSAYEQYF. V and J are TRBV18 and TRBJ2-7, with TRBD2 matching 8 bases. This CDR3 is 14 amino acids long. CDR1 and CDR2 (germline): KGHSH, LQKENI. J gave up 2 bases and V 6 bases, and 6 bases lay outside the gene matches.

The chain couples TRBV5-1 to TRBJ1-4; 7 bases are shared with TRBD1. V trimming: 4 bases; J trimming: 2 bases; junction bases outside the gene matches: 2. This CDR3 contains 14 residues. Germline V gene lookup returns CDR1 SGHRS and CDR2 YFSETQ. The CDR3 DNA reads TGCGCCAGCAGCGAAGGGGGCACTAATGAAAAACTGTTTTTT. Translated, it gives CASSEGGTNEKLFF.

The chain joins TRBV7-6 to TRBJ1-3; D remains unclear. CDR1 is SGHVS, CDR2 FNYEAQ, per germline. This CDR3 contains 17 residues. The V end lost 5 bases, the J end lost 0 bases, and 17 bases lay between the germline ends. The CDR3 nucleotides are TGTGCCAGCAGCCCATCCAGCGGCGGGAGCTCTGGAAACACCATATATTTT. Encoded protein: CASSPSSGGSSGNTIYF.

In nucleotides, the CDR3 is TGTGCCAGCAGTTTAGAGGGAGGGACTGAAGCTTTCTTT. Amino acid sequence: CASSLEGGTEAFF. The V call is TRBV27, the J call TRBJ1-1; D is unresolved. V was pared by 2 bases and J by 5 bases, with 9 bases between. The CDR3 is made up of 13 amino acids. Germline CDR1 MNHEY, CDR2 SMNVEV (reference sequence).

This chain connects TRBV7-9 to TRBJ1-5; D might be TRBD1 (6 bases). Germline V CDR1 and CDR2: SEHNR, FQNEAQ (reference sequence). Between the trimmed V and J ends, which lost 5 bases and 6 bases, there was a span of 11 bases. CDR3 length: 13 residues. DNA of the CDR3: TGTGCCAGCAGCAAGGGGGTTACTCAGCCCCAGCATTTT. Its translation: CASSKGVTQPQHF.

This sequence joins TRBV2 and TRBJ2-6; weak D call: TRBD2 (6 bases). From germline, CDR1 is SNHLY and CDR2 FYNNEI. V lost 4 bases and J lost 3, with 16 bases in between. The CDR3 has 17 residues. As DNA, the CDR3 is TGTGCCAGCAGTGCAATCCATTTGGGGGGTGGGGCCAACGTCCTGACTTTC. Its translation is CASSAIHLGGGANVLTF.

As DNA, the CDR3 is TGTGCCAGCAGTCACCAATCGGGACAATTGTACCAAGAGACCCAGTACTTC. Translated: CASSHQSGQLYQETQYF. The V gene is TRBV28, the J gene TRBJ2-5; perhaps TRBD1 as D (6 bases). V shed 5 bases and J shed 0 bases, with 19 bases lying between them. The CDR3 length is 17 residues. Germline V gene lookup returns CDR1 MDHEN and CDR2 SYDVKM.

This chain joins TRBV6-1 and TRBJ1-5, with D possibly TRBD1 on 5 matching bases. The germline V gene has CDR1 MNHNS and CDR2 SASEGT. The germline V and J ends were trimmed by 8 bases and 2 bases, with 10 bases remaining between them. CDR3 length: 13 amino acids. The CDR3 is CASAGSGNQPQHF. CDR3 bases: TGTGCCAGCGCAGGGTCGGGCAATCAGCCCCAGCATTTT.

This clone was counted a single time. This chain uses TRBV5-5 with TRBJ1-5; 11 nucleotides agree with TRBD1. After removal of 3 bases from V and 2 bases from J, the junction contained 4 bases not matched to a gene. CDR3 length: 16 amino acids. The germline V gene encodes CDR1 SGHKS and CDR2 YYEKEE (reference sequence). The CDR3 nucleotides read TGTGCCAGCAGCTCGGGGACAGGGGGTGGCAATCAGCCCCAGCATTTT. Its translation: CASSSGTGGGNQPQHF.

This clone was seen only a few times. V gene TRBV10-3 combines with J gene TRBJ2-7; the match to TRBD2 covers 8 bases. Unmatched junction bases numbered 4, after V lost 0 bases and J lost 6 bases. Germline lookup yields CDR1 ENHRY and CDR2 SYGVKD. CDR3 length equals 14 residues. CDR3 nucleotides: TGTGCCATCAGTGAGTCTAGCGGGAAGGGCGAGCAGTACTTC. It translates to CAISESSGKGEQYF.

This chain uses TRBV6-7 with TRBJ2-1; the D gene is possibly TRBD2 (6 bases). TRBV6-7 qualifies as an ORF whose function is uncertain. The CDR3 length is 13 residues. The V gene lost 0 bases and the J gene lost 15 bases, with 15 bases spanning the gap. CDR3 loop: CASSYSVGGGPFF. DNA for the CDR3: TGTGCCAGCAGTTACTCAGTTGGGGGAGGTCCGTTCTTC.

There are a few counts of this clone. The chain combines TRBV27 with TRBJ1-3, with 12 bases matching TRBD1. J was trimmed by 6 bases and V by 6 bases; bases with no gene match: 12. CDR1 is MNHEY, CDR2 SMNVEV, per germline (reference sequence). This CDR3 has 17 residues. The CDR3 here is CASSKLGTGGHKNTIYF. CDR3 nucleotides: TGTGCCAGCAGCAAACTTGGGACAGGGGGCCATAAAAACACCATATATTTT.